The 8 T cell receptor beta chains in this list originate from one sample, sequenced in a study of OX40 agonist ivuxolimab in advanced cancers. Generated by immunoSEQ multiplex PCR, the TCRdb table keeps only in-frame clones and is missing some. The table shows 85,000 to 90,000 clones, with around 85% occurring only once. Here the sequenced sample was CD4+ or CD8+ T cells sorted from blood, taken in a trial of the OX40 agonist ivuxolimab. Every receptor here comes from an adult with an advanced solid tumor such as melanoma, head and neck, liver or kidney cancer.

The CDR3 nucleotides read TGCAGCGATGTGAACAGGGTCTATGGCTACACCTTC. This codes for CSDVNRVYGYTF. The chain is built from TRBV29-1 and TRBJ1-2; D is possibly TRBD1 (6 bases). Per the germline V gene, CDR1 is SQVTM and CDR2 is ANQGSEA. Trimming took off 7 bases at V and 4 bases at J, with 13 bases between the two ends. The CDR3 contains 12 residues.

This chain uses TRBV7-9 with TRBJ1-4; D unresolved. The germline V gene has CDR1 SEHNR and CDR2 FQNEAQ (reference sequence). The V and J ends lost 2 bases and 3 bases respectively, with 4 bases between them. The CDR3 has 13 residues. CDR3 loop: CASSLTPNEKLFF. The CDR3 coding sequence is TGTGCCAGCAGCTTAACCCCTAATGAAAAACTGTTTTTT. Full variable domain (missing parts from reference TRBV7-9 and TRBJ1-4): DTGVSQNPRHKITKRGQNVTFRCDPISEHNRLYWYRQTLGQGPEFLTYFQNEAQLEKSRLLSDRFSAERPKGSFSTLEIQRTEQGDSAMYLCASSLTPNEKLFFGSGTQLSVL.

V is TRBV5-1 and J is TRBJ2-6, with D uncertain. In germline, CDR1 is SGHRS, CDR2 YFSETQ. The CDR3 is 15 amino acids. Trimming removed 1 base from V and 0 bases from J, with 5 bases in between. The CDR3 DNA sequence: TGCGCCAGCAGCTTGACTCTCTCTGGGGCCAACGTCCTGACTTTC. This encodes CASSLTLSGANVLTF.

V and J are TRBV28 and TRBJ2-3, with D unclear. V was clipped by 3 bases and J by 3 bases, with 1 base between them. The CDR3 is 11 amino acids. Germline CDR1 reads MDHEN; CDR2 reads SYDVKM. The CDR3 sequence: CASSFTDTQYF. The CDR3 DNA sequence: TGTGCCAGCAGTTTTACAGATACGCAGTATTTT.

The chain has TRBV5-1 and TRBJ2-2, with 7 bases aligning to TRBD2. The germline V gene has CDR1 SGHRS and CDR2 YFSETQ. The trim removed 0 bases at V and 5 bases at J, leaving 7 bases unmatched. The CDR3 sequence is 16 residues long. The CDR3: CASSLAGLGQTGELFF. The DNA for the CDR3 is TGCGCCAGCAGCTTGGCAGGACTAGGGCAGACCGGGGAGCTGTTTTTT.

This rearrangement joins TRBV2 to TRBJ1-4, with a weak D call TRBD1 (5 bases). Germline loops: CDR1 SNHLY, CDR2 FYNNEI. The CDR3 consists of 13 residues. Trimming stripped 8 bases from V and 6 bases from J, with 13 bases between. Written as DNA, the CDR3 is TGTGCCAGCTCCGGGACGACATATGAAAAACTGTTTTTT. Translation: CASSGTTYEKLFF.

Regarding this clone: Distinct nucleotide sequences in the sample also encode this CDR3. CDR3 nucleotide sequence: TGTGCCAGCAGCGTAAGGGGGGACTCTGGAAACACCATATATTTT. Encoded protein: CASSVRGDSGNTIYF. The rearrangement uses TRBV9 and TRBJ1-3, with D possibly TRBD1 on 6 matching bases. V lost 1 base and J lost 0, with 8 bases in between. This CDR3 is built from 15 residues. Germline V gene data show CDR1 as SGDLS and CDR2 as YYNGEE.

The chain recombines TRBV2 with TRBJ2-1; 9 bases align to TRBD2. Germline V gene lookup returns CDR1 SNHLY and CDR2 FYNNEI. V dropped 1 base and J dropped 6; count of bases not matched to a gene: 10. The CDR3 has 17 amino acids. The CDR3 region is CASSEGRLAGRFNEQFF. The CDR3 bases are TGTGCCAGCAGTGAAGGACGGCTAGCGGGGCGCTTCAATGAGCAGTTCTTC.